What follows is one T cell receptor (beta chain) and its context. What it recognizes is unknown. V trimming: 0 bases; J trimming: 2 bases; junction bases outside the gene matches: 8. The germline V gene has CDR1 SGDLS and CDR2 YYNGEE. The CDR3 loop spans 16 amino acids. The record originates from a study of early T cells in non-severe SARS-CoV-2 infection. Study overall: It was bulk RNA from unsorted whole blood that was sequenced, and the chains were unpaired. Findings of the study overall: Anti-spike CD8 responses were favored in VDJdb matching, and private and CD4 specificities were missed.

The TCR library protocol attached unique molecular identifiers to the individual cDNA molecules. TCRdb analysed the 5' RACE reads with MiXCR anew, one entry per CDR3 protein. The data show roughly 90,000 distinct CDR3 sequences, 12% to 15% seen once. The J gene is TRBJ2-7, the V gene TRBV9, with TRBD1 matching 7 bases. Material: whole blood. This clonotype was sampled from an adult who was a healthcare worker with PCR-confirmed SARS-CoV-2 infection or an uninfected control (not recorded which). The DNA for the CDR3 is TGTGCCAGCAGCGTAGCGGGACAGACCTCAACCTACGAGCAGTACTTC. Its translation: CASSVAGQTSTYEQYF.